The 32 T cell receptor beta chains below all came from one sample that was sequenced in a study of shared clonotypes between healthy human individuals. Assay: immunoSEQ multiplex PCR; the TCRdb copy retains only in-frame clones and omits some. The table includes around 2,000,000 clones, about 95% detected once. Terminally differentiated effector memory CD45RA+ cells were excluded by CCR7 positive selection of CD45RO-negative cells. The material sequenced was naive CD8+ T cells sorted from blood. These receptor sequences come from a man aged 18-30 years in good health.

The rearrangement links TRBV27 to TRBJ1-5, with D possibly TRBD1 on 6 matching bases. Germline CDR1 MNHEY, CDR2 SMNVEV (reference sequence). This CDR3 has 14 residues. The V gene lost 5 bases and the J gene lost 6 bases, with 14 bases spanning the gap. CDR3: CASSGGQGLQPQHF. CDR3 coding DNA: TGTGCCAGCAGTGGCGGCCAGGGGCTTCAGCCCCAGCATTTT.

This clone was detected only a few times. The same CDR3 also results from other DNA sequences found in this sample. The chain combines TRBV2 with TRBJ2-6; 7 bases align to TRBD2. The CDR3 covers 17 residues. The trim removed 3 bases at V and 2 bases at J, leaving 7 bases unmatched. Germline assignment: CDR1 SNHLY and CDR2 FYNNEI. The CDR3 bases are TGTGCCAGCAGTGATATGGCGGGAGCTACTGGGGCCAACGTCCTGACTTTC. Its translation is CASSDMAGATGANVLTF.

The chain joins TRBV29-1 to TRBJ2-7, with no clear D. The CDR3 runs to 11 residues. The ends were cut back, 5 bases at V and 2 bases at J, with 7 bases in the middle. Germline loops: CDR1 SQVTM, CDR2 ANQGSEA. The CDR3 nucleotides are TGCAGCGTTACCGAAACCTACGAGCAGTACTTC. Translated: CSVTETYEQYF.

The V gene is TRBV6-5, the J gene TRBJ2-1; weak D call: TRBD2 (6 bases). Trimming left V 2 bases short and J 0 bases short, with 11 bases between. The CDR3 length is 16 residues. Germline V gene lookup returns CDR1 MNHEY and CDR2 SVGAGI. As DNA, the CDR3 is TGTGCCAGCAGTTACCTTTGGACTAACTCCTACAATGAGCAGTTCTTC. Protein: CASSYLWTNSYNEQFF.

The chain recombines TRBV27 with TRBJ1-1; D is unclear. This CDR3 has 13 amino acids. Germline CDR1 and CDR2: MNHEY and SMNVEV (reference sequence). The V end was cut by 1 base, the J end by 5 bases, with 8 bases between. The CDR3 region is CASSLWAGTEAFF. CDR3 coding DNA: TGTGCCAGCAGTTTATGGGCGGGGACTGAAGCTTTCTTT.

The rearrangement links TRBV19 to TRBJ2-7, with TRBD2 identical over 9 bases. The CDR3 runs 14 residues. Germline loops: CDR1 LNHDA, CDR2 SQIVND (reference sequence). V lost 10 bases, J lost 0 bases, and 7 bases stayed unmatched. CDR3 residues: CATAALAGSYEQYF. CDR3 coding DNA: TGTGCCACCGCGGCACTAGCGGGCTCCTACGAGCAGTACTTC.

This chain uses TRBV5-6 with TRBJ2-3; D is ambiguous. This CDR3 comprises 12 residues. The germline CDR1 and CDR2 sequences are SGHDT and YYEEEE. Trimming left V 4 bases short and J 6 bases short, with 9 bases between. The CDR3 reads CASSREWDTQYF. In DNA form, the CDR3 reads TGTGCCAGCAGCCGCGAGTGGGATACGCAGTATTTT. Full variable domain (outside the CDR3, taken from reference TRBV5-6 and TRBJ2-3): DAGVTQSPTHLIKTRGQQVTLRCSPKSGHDTVSWYQQALGQGPQFIFQYYEEEERQRGNFPDRFSGHQFPNYSSELNVNALLLGDSALYLCASSREWDTQYFGPGTRLTVL.

This chain connects TRBV5-5 to TRBJ2-1; D is uncertain. The germline V and J ends were trimmed by 0 bases and 5 bases, with 6 bases remaining between them. The V gene's germline CDR1 is SGHKS and CDR2 YYEKEE (reference sequence). CDR3 length: 13 residues. The CDR3 here is CASSLDGDNEQFF. The CDR3, as DNA: TGTGCCAGCAGCTTGGATGGGGACAATGAGCAGTTCTTC.

V is TRBV29-1 and J is TRBJ2-1, with TRBD1 identical over 10 bases. The CDR3 totals 15 residues. Germline CDR1 is SQVTM and CDR2 is ANQGSEA. V was pared by 0 bases and J by 7 bases, with 6 bases of the junction left unmatched. CDR3 residues: CSVEDWTGGLNEQFF. CDR3 in DNA: TGCAGCGTTGAAGATTGGACAGGGGGACTAAATGAGCAGTTCTTC.

Comment on this clone: One end of the junction is discordant with germline, which a read error may explain. This chain uses TRBV6-1 with TRBJ2-7, with D tentatively TRBD2 (6 bases). This CDR3 has 16 residues. Germline V gene sequence: CDR1 MNHNS, CDR2 SASEGT. The CDR3 DNA is TGTGCCAGCAGGGAAGGGCCGGGACTCATAGGGTACGAGCAGTACTTC. It translates to CASREGPGLIGYEQYF.

The J gene is TRBJ2-7, the V gene TRBV7-9, with TRBD1 matching 8 bases. This CDR3 region has 15 residues. V lost 5 bases to trimming and J lost 0 bases; unmatched junction nucleotides: 6. In germline, CDR1 is SEHNR, CDR2 FQNEAQ (reference sequence). The CDR3 nucleotides are TGTGCCAGCAGCCCTCGACAGGGGTACTCCTACGAGCAGTACTTC. Translating it yields CASSPRQGYSYEQYF.

This clone was observed a single time. This chain links TRBV4-1 with TRBJ2-1, with 10 bases matching TRBD2. The CDR3 sequence is 17 residues long. Per the germline V gene, CDR1 is MGHRA and CDR2 is YSYEKL. V trimming: 6 bases; J trimming: 5 bases; junction bases outside the gene matches: 13. The CDR3 here is CASRPLGLAGENNEQFF. The CDR3 coding sequence is TGCGCCAGCAGGCCATTAGGGCTAGCGGGGGAGAACAATGAGCAGTTCTTC.

The V gene is TRBV25-1, the J gene TRBJ1-4, with 10 bases matching TRBD1. Per germline, CDR1 MGHDK and CDR2 SYGVNS. V trimming: 8 bases; J trimming: 6 bases; junction bases outside the gene matches: 6. The CDR3 has 14 amino acids. The CDR3 DNA reads as TGTGCCAGCGCTACAGGGACAGGGGATGAAAAACTGTTTTTT. Its translation is CASATGTGDEKLFF.

Only a few counts were recorded for this clone. The gene calls are TRBV28 and TRBJ2-7; no reliable D call. This CDR3 is built from 15 residues. Trimming shortened V by 4 bases and J by 4 bases, and 17 bases separated the two germline ends. CDR1 is MDHEN and CDR2 is SYDVKM in the germline V gene. CDR3 protein: CASSSYGLGKYEQYF. The CDR3, as DNA: TGTGCCAGCAGTTCCTACGGCTTAGGGAAGTACGAGCAGTACTTC.

The V and J genes are TRBV29-1 and TRBJ2-7; the match to TRBD1 covers 9 bases. Germline V CDR1 and CDR2: SQVTM, ANQGSEA. The CDR3 spans 14 residues. V shed 6 bases and J 0 bases; nucleotides not matched to a gene: 6. For the CDR3, the DNA is TGCAGCGTACTAGGGACAGGGAGCTCCTACGAGCAGTACTTC. Translated, it gives CSVLGTGSSYEQYF.

V and J are TRBV19 and TRBJ2-1, with 10 nucleotides matching TRBD2. The J segment lost 6 bases and the V segment lost 5 bases, leaving 7 bases of the junction unmatched. This CDR3 has 15 amino acids. Germline CDR1 and CDR2: LNHDA and SQIVND (reference sequence). The chain's CDR3 is CASSPLAGEGNEQFF. In DNA form, the CDR3 reads TGTGCCAGTAGTCCCCTAGCGGGAGAAGGCAATGAGCAGTTCTTC.

V is TRBV2 and J is TRBJ1-1; perhaps TRBD1 as D (5 bases). The germline gives CDR1 SNHLY, CDR2 FYNNEI. The V and J ends lost 5 bases and 4 bases respectively, with 14 bases between them. There are 14 residues in the CDR3. The chain's CDR3 is CASSPGPASTEAFF. The CDR3 nucleotides read TGTGCCAGCAGTCCGGGACCAGCAAGCACTGAAGCTTTCTTT.

On this clone itself: Within the sample, other DNA sequences also encode this same CDR3. The chain carries TRBV9 and TRBJ1-2, with D maybe TRBD1 (5 bases). Germline CDR1 and CDR2: SGDLS and YYNGEE. CDR3 length equals 13 residues. With 0 bases removed from V and 5 bases from J, the gap between germline ends came to 8 bases. The CDR3 region is CASSVGDGYGYTF. As DNA, the CDR3 is TGTGCCAGCAGCGTAGGGGACGGTTATGGCTACACCTTC.

The chain combines TRBV9 with TRBJ2-1, with D perhaps given as TRBD1 or TRBD2 (5 bases each). Looked up from germline, CDR1 is SGDLS and CDR2 is YYNGEE. This CDR3 has 12 residues. V lost 3 bases, J lost 6 bases, and 7 bases lay in between. The CDR3 sequence is CASSGDVNEQFF. As DNA, the CDR3 is TGTGCCAGCAGCGGGGACGTCAATGAGCAGTTCTTC.

The chain has TRBV23-1 and TRBJ2-7, with 8 bases lining up with TRBD2. TRBV23-1 is known as an ORF, though its function is uncertain. The J segment lost 4 bases and the V segment lost 2 bases, leaving 4 bases of the junction unmatched. The CDR3 has 14 residues. This chain's CDR3 is CASSQTSGSYEQYF. CDR3 nucleotides: TGCGCCAGCAGTCAAACCAGCGGGAGTTACGAGCAGTACTTC.

CDR3 bases: TGTGCCAGCAGTTTCCCAGGGGCCCAGGACGAGCAGTACTTC. Its translation: CASSFPGAQDEQYF. The chain uses TRBV28 and TRBJ2-7; perhaps TRBD1 as D (6 bases). Germline V gene sequence: CDR1 MDHEN, CDR2 SYDVKM. The CDR3 extends over 14 amino acids. Trimming took off 3 bases at V and 5 bases at J, with 14 bases between the two ends.

The rearrangement joins TRBV10-3 to TRBJ1-1; no firm D call. The CDR3 spans 16 residues. CDR1 and CDR2 from the germline V gene are ENHRY and SYGVKD. V was trimmed by 0 bases and J by 4 bases, leaving 15 bases between them. Written as DNA, the CDR3 is TGTGCCATCAGTGAGTCGATCGGGGTGTTCGGCACTGAAGCTTTCTTT. It encodes CAISESIGVFGTEAFF.

The rearrangement links TRBV20-1 to TRBJ1-2; D is perhaps TRBD1 (6 bases). CDR1 is DFQATT, CDR2 SNEGSKA, per germline (reference sequence). The CDR3 spans 11 residues. The V and J ends lost 5 bases and 10 bases respectively, with 14 bases between them. In nucleotides, the CDR3 is TGCAGTGCTTACCGGGACACCGACTACACCTTC. Translated, it gives CSAYRDTDYTF.

This clone was found once. The chain couples TRBV30 to TRBJ2-7, with TRBD1 identical over 8 bases. Germline assignment: CDR1 GTSNPN and CDR2 SVGIG (reference sequence). The length of the CDR3 is 14 residues. The ends lost 5 bases at V and 6 bases at J; junction bases unmatched: 12. The CDR3 loop is CAWQGGQGSSEQYF. As DNA, the CDR3 is TGTGCCTGGCAGGGAGGACAGGGAAGTAGCGAGCAGTACTTC.

This chain's CDR3 is CASSRDSFWDSREVSEAFF. The CDR3 nucleotides read TGTGCCAGCTCACGAGATTCGTTTTGGGATTCCCGGGAAGTTTCTGAAGCTTTCTTT. The J gene is TRBJ1-1, the V gene TRBV18; D ambiguous. CDR1 and CDR2 from the germline V gene are KGHSH and LQKENI. This CDR3 region has 19 residues. V gave up 4 bases and J gave up 6 bases, with 30 bases separating them.

The V call is TRBV4-1, the J call TRBJ1-1; the D gene is possibly TRBD1 (6 bases). Trimming stripped 0 bases from V and 4 bases from J, with 9 bases between. From germline, CDR1 is MGHRA and CDR2 YSYEKL. CDR3 length equals 14 residues. CDR3 nucleotide sequence: TGCGCCAGCAGCCAAGATGCGGGGGCCACTGAAGCTTTCTTT. It specifies CASSQDAGATEAFF.

The chain is built from TRBV10-3 and TRBJ2-2, with unresolved D. Deletions cut 1 base from V and 6 bases from J, with 6 bases between. The germline V gene has CDR1 ENHRY and CDR2 SYGVKD. This CDR3 spans 13 amino acids. CDR3 sequence reads: CAISELGSGELFF. CDR3 nucleotide sequence: TGTGCCATCAGTGAGTTGGGGTCCGGGGAGCTGTTTTTT.

V is TRBV21-1 and J is TRBJ1-1. TRBV21-1 constitutes a pseudogene. There are 14 residues in the CDR3. CDR3 in DNA: TGTGCCAGCAGCGATCGAAAGATATCGACGGGGGCTTTCTTT. Its translation: CASSDRKISTGAFF.

The chain is built from TRBV4-3 and TRBJ2-1, with TRBD2 matching 7 bases. This CDR3 spans 17 amino acids. V lost 4 bases and J lost 4; bases outside the gene matches: 13. From germline, CDR1 is LGHNA and CDR2 YSLEER. Written as DNA, the CDR3 is TGCGCCAGCAGCCTAATATTAGCCCGGGAGGTGTACAATGAGCAGTTCTTC. The encoded protein is CASSLILAREVYNEQFF.

This clone appeared once. Other DNA sequences within the sample encode an identical CDR3. J is TRBJ2-3 and V is TRBV18; the match to TRBD2 covers 10 bases. V dropped 3 bases and J dropped 3; count of bases not matched to a gene: 6. There are 16 residues in the CDR3. The germline gives CDR1 KGHSH, CDR2 LQKENI. For the CDR3, the DNA is TGTGCCAGCTCACCGCTAGCGGGGGTGGGTACAGATACGCAGTATTTT. Protein sequence: CASSPLAGVGTDTQYF.

The gene calls are TRBV7-8 and TRBJ2-4; D not certain. Germline lookup yields CDR1 SGHVS and CDR2 FQNEAQ. The CDR3 extends over 14 amino acids. The ends were cut back, 5 bases at V and 6 bases at J, with 14 bases in the middle. CDR3 in DNA: TGTGCCAGCAGCCCGGAACATTCGGTAAACATTCAGTACTTC. Amino acids: CASSPEHSVNIQYF.

In nucleotides, the CDR3 is TGTGCCAGCAGCCCGCCTCCCTGGAGGAATTCACCCCTCCACTTT. This sequence encodes CASSPPPWRNSPLHF. The V call is TRBV7-4, the J call TRBJ1-6; D is uncertain. Germline CDR1 is SGHVT and CDR2 is SQSDAQ. Trimming pared 5 bases from V and 7 bases from J, leaving 15 bases between. The CDR3 length is 15 residues.